One and the same sample provided the 23 T cell receptor beta chains below, sequenced in a study of cytomegalovirus exposure and HLA in healthy donors. Vbeta (60) and Jbeta (13) primers were used in the PCR. Repertoires were generated with immunoSEQ multiplex PCR, while TCRdb's copy carries only in-frame clones and drops some. In the table there are around 180,000 clones, around three quarters of which are singletons. The sequencing input was PBMCs. The receptors were gathered from a man in his forties in good health and CMV-seronegative.

V and J are TRBV19 and TRBJ2-3; D call uncertain. CDR1 and CDR2 (germline): LNHDA, SQIVND (reference sequence). The V end lost 3 bases, the J end lost 4 bases, and 17 bases lay between the germline ends. This CDR3 has 16 residues. The CDR3 nucleotides are TGTGCCAGTAGTATCCGGGTCCTCCGAGGCCCAGATACGCAGTATTTT. Protein: CASSIRVLRGPDTQYF.

CDR3 sequence reads: CATSRSAGLTYEQYF. The CDR3 DNA reads as TGTGCCACCAGCAGGTCCGCAGGGCTGACCTACGAGCAGTACTTC. The rearrangement links TRBV15 to TRBJ2-7; D is perhaps TRBD1 (5 bases). Trimming stripped 3 bases from V and 2 bases from J, with 14 bases between. CDR1 LNHNV and CDR2 YYDKDF come from the germline V gene (reference sequence). CDR3 length equals 15 residues.

The chain has TRBV30 and TRBJ1-1; D ambiguous. Trimming took off 0 bases at V and 1 base at J, with 9 bases between the two ends. CDR1 GTSNPN and CDR2 SVGIG come from the germline V gene (reference sequence). The CDR3 sequence is 14 residues long. The CDR3 bases are TGTGCCTGGAGTGTGGGCCTAAAGAACACTGAAGCTTTCTTT. This gives the protein CAWSVGLKNTEAFF.

J is TRBJ2-3 and V is TRBV7-9; TRBD2 matches at 11 bases. The CDR3 is 16 residues long. V was pared by 4 bases and J by 0 bases, with 3 bases of the junction left unmatched. Germline values: CDR1 SEHNR, CDR2 FQNEAQ (reference sequence). The chain's CDR3 is CASSSRLAGSTDTQYF. The CDR3 DNA reads as TGTGCCAGCAGCTCGAGACTAGCGGGAAGCACAGATACGCAGTATTTT.

The chain employs TRBV12-5 and TRBJ2-1; D perhaps matches TRBD2 (6 bases). Germline loops: CDR1 LGHNT, CDR2 FRNRAP. The CDR3 is made up of 15 amino acids. Trimming cost V 3 bases and J 2 bases, with 11 bases left between them. The CDR3 sequence is CASGLGTSPYNEQFF. The CDR3, as DNA: TGTGCTAGTGGTTTAGGGACTTCACCCTACAATGAGCAGTTCTTC.

This clone turned up a few times. V gene TRBV4-1 combines with J gene TRBJ2-7, with 12 positions matching TRBD2. The CDR3 loop spans 16 amino acids. CDR1 is MGHRA and CDR2 is YSYEKL in the germline V gene. V dropped 0 bases and J dropped 3; count of bases not matched to a gene: 3. CDR3 in amino acids: CASSQEGTSGYYEQYF. In nucleotides, the CDR3 is TGCGCCAGCAGCCAAGAGGGGACTAGCGGGTACTACGAGCAGTACTTC.

This sequence joins TRBV5-6 and TRBJ2-7, with 8 positions matching TRBD1. V was pared by 4 bases and J by 3 bases, with 21 bases of the junction left unmatched. In germline, CDR1 is SGHDT, CDR2 YYEEEE. This CDR3 has 19 amino acids. CDR3 sequence (DNA): TGTGCCAGCAGCGGATCCGGGACAGGTCCTTTCTGGGAGGTCTACGAGCAGTACTTC. Its translation is CASSGSGTGPFWEVYEQYF. The complete variable domain, with remaining parts taken from reference TRBV5-6 and TRBJ2-7, reads DAGVTQSPTHLIKTRGQQVTLRCSPKSGHDTVSWYQQALGQGPQFIFQYYEEEERQRGNFPDRFSGHQFPNYSSELNVNALLLGDSALYLCASSGSGTGPFWEVYEQYFGPGTRLTVT.

This clone was counted only a few times. The V gene is TRBV6-1, the J gene TRBJ1-3; possible D gene TRBD1, 5 bases. CDR1 and CDR2 from the germline V gene are MNHNS and SASEGT. The CDR3 contains 13 residues. Deletions cut 3 bases from V and 7 bases from J, with 10 bases between. The CDR3 is CASSDTGWNTIYF. The CDR3 coding sequence is TGTGCCAGCAGTGATACAGGTTGGAACACCATATATTTT.

The CDR3 DNA follows: TGCGCCAGCAGTATACAGGGGGAAATTTCACCCCTCCACTTT. This codes for CASSIQGEISPLHF. The genes are TRBV5-1 and TRBJ1-6; 8 nucleotides agree with TRBD1. V was clipped by 5 bases and J by 9 bases; unmatched bases: 7. From germline, CDR1 is SGHRS and CDR2 YFSETQ. The CDR3 covers 14 residues.

The chain joins TRBV15 to TRBJ1-1; possible D gene TRBD1, 5 bases. Germline loops: CDR1 LNHNV, CDR2 YYDKDF (reference sequence). The CDR3 extends over 14 amino acids. V was pared by 8 bases and J by 4 bases, with 17 bases between. For the CDR3, the DNA is TGTGCCACCGGGGCAGCAGGGAAGGCCACTGAAGCTTTCTTT. This encodes CATGAAGKATEAFF.

The chain joins TRBV10-3 to TRBJ2-5; 10 positions agree with TRBD2. The V and J ends lost 8 bases and 3 bases, in that order; junction bases with no gene match: 6. Germline-derived CDR1 and CDR2 are ENHRY and SYGVKD. The CDR3 is 14 amino acids. The CDR3 sequence is CAIRGTSDKETQYF. The CDR3 bases are TGTGCCATCCGCGGGACTAGCGATAAAGAGACCCAGTACTTC.

This clone was counted only a few times. The V call is TRBV5-6, the J call TRBJ2-7, with D possibly being TRBD1 (6 bases). The CDR3 runs 15 residues. Trimming stripped 2 bases from V and 0 bases from J, with 12 bases between. Germline-derived CDR1 and CDR2 are SGHDT and YYEEEE. CDR3 protein: CASSLGDKSSYEQYF. The CDR3 DNA reads as TGTGCCAGCAGCTTAGGGGACAAGAGCTCCTACGAGCAGTACTTC.

The rearrangement links TRBV27 to TRBJ2-7, with a possible D match to TRBD1 (6 bases). Per germline, CDR1 MNHEY and CDR2 SMNVEV (reference sequence). The CDR3 is 14 residues long. V was trimmed by 6 bases and J by 1 base, leaving 13 bases between them. The CDR3 sequence is CASSRETGSYEQYF. CDR3 sequence (DNA): TGTGCCAGCAGCCGAGAGACAGGTTCCTACGAGCAGTACTTC.

The J gene is TRBJ1-4, the V gene TRBV7-9, with a possible D match to TRBD1 (6 bases). The CDR3 is made up of 15 amino acids. Trimming took 6 bases from V and 5 from J, leaving 16 bases between them. Germline CDR1 SEHNR, CDR2 FQNEAQ (reference sequence). The CDR3, as DNA: TGTGCCAGCAGTATTATAACAGGGATGAATGAAAAACTGTTTTTT. As protein: CASSIITGMNEKLFF.

The gene calls are TRBV4-3 and TRBJ2-2, with D perhaps assigned TRBD1 or TRBD2 (6 bases each). The CDR3 consists of 17 residues. CDR1 is LGHNA, CDR2 YSLEER, per germline. V was clipped by 5 bases and J by 0 bases, with 16 bases between them. The chain's CDR3 is CASSEGGLYANTGELFF. CDR3 DNA: TGCGCCAGCAGCGAAGGGGGGCTTTACGCGAACACCGGGGAGCTGTTTTTT.

V is TRBV6-1 and J is TRBJ2-3; TRBD1 might be the D (6 bases). Trimming stripped 3 bases from V and 9 bases from J, with 10 bases between. CDR3 length equals 12 residues. Germline values: CDR1 MNHNS, CDR2 SASEGT. The chain's CDR3 is CASSELRGTQYF. CDR3 DNA: TGTGCCAGCAGTGAGCTAAGGGGGACGCAGTATTTT.

The CDR3 DNA reads as TGTGCCAGCAGCATCGCCTTCCCTAGCGGGAAAGAGACCCAGTACTTC. Translating it yields CASSIAFPSGKETQYF. The chain combines TRBV7-9 with TRBJ2-5, with 9 positions matching TRBD2. J lost 3 bases, V lost 5 bases, and 10 bases had no gene match. The CDR3 totals 16 residues. Germline assignment: CDR1 SEHNR and CDR2 FQNEAQ (reference sequence).

The V call is TRBV5-1, the J call TRBJ2-7; 11 bases map to TRBD2. J gave up 3 bases and V 4 bases, and 9 bases lay outside the gene matches. This CDR3 spans 16 amino acids. From germline, CDR1 is SGHRS and CDR2 YFSETQ. This CDR3 reads CASSPPASGGYYEQYF. The CDR3, as DNA: TGCGCCAGCAGCCCCCCGGCTAGCGGGGGGTACTACGAGCAGTACTTC.

The chain has TRBV7-9 and TRBJ2-2, with 9 bases that match TRBD2. This CDR3 comprises 18 residues. Germline assignment: CDR1 SEHNR and CDR2 FQNEAQ (reference sequence). The V segment lost 4 bases and the J segment 0 bases; nucleotides outside the gene matches: 9. The CDR3 spells CASSSPPSGVANTGELFF. The CDR3 DNA reads TGTGCCAGCAGCTCCCCCCCTAGCGGGGTTGCGAACACCGGGGAGCTGTTTTTT. Using reference TRBV7-9 and TRBJ2-2 for the parts outside the CDR3, the full variable domain is DTGVSQNPRHKITKRGQNVTFRCDPISEHNRLYWYRQTLGQGPEFLTYFQNEAQLEKSRLLSDRFSAERPKGSFSTLEIQRTEQGDSAMYLCASSSPPSGVANTGELFFGEGSRLTVL.

This clone was observed a few times. The rearrangement links TRBV5-1 to TRBJ2-2, with 7 bases lining up with TRBD1. The CDR3 extends over 17 amino acids. Germline-derived CDR1 and CDR2 are SGHRS and YFSETQ. V was clipped by 0 bases and J by 6 bases; unmatched bases: 11. CDR3 protein: CASSLGGSSRGSGELFF. In DNA, the CDR3 is TGCGCCAGCAGCTTGGGGGGATCCTCCAGGGGGTCCGGGGAGCTGTTTTTT.

The rearrangement joins TRBV10-3 to TRBJ2-7; 9 bases agree with TRBD1. The J segment lost 3 bases and the V segment lost 0 bases, leaving 0 bases of the junction unmatched. The CDR3 length is 14 residues. Germline CDR1 and CDR2: ENHRY and SYGVKD. DNA of the CDR3: TGTGCCATCAGTGAGTCGGACAGGGGCTACGAGCAGTACTTC. It yields the protein CAISESDRGYEQYF.

V usage is TRBV12-5 and J usage is TRBJ2-5; D call uncertain. CDR3 length: 13 residues. The V and J ends lost 3 bases and 6 bases respectively, with 11 bases between them. Germline assignment: CDR1 LGHNT and CDR2 FRNRAP. Written as DNA, the CDR3 is TGTGCTAGTGGTTTATTAGAAACCAAGACCCAGTACTTC. It translates to CASGLLETKTQYF.

This chain uses TRBV18 with TRBJ2-2; D is unclear. V was pared by 3 bases and J by 4 bases, with 9 bases between. The CDR3 is made up of 14 amino acids. Germline V gene lookup returns CDR1 KGHSH and CDR2 LQKENI. The CDR3 region is CASSPAESTGELFF. The CDR3 nucleotides read TGTGCCAGCTCACCGGCGGAGTCCACCGGGGAGCTGTTTTTT. Full variable domain (outside the CDR3, taken from reference TRBV18 and TRBJ2-2): NAGVMQNPRHLVRRRGQEARLRCSPMKGHSHVYWYRQLPEEGLKFMVYLQKENIIDESGMPKERFSAEFPKEGPSILRIQQVVRGDSAAYFCASSPAESTGELFFGEGSRLTVL.